These 25 T cell receptor beta chains originate from one sample sequenced in a study of cytomegalovirus exposure and HLA in healthy donors. It was with 60 Vbeta and 13 Jbeta primers that the PCR ran. Data came from immunoSEQ multiplex PCR; TCRdb stores just in-frame clones and leaves some out. The table shows tens of thousands of clones, with under 70% occurring only once. The specimen was PBMCs. All receptors derive from a woman aged 45-60 years in good health and CMV-seropositive.

The gene calls are TRBV5-5 and TRBJ1-6; TRBD1 matches at 7 bases. The CDR3 length is 15 residues. Unmatched junction bases numbered 6, after V lost 4 bases and J lost 5 bases. CDR1 and CDR2 (germline): SGHKS, YYEKEE (reference sequence). The CDR3 DNA reads TGTGCCAGCAGCGAGACGGGACAGAATAATTCACCCCTCCACTTT. Amino acid sequence: CASSETGQNNSPLHF.

This rearrangement joins TRBV6-1 to TRBJ2-5; D is perhaps TRBD1 (6 bases). The CDR3 extends over 15 amino acids. Germline V gene lookup returns CDR1 MNHNS and CDR2 SASEGT. The V end lost 4 bases, the J end lost 3 bases, and 15 bases lay between the germline ends. CDR3 bases: TGTGCCAGCAGTGTTAACCCGGACAGAGAAGAGACCCAGTACTTC. Its translation: CASSVNPDREETQYF.

The gene calls are TRBV18 and TRBJ2-1; TRBD1 agrees at 8 bases. The CDR3 consists of 15 residues. J lost 0 bases, V lost 4 bases, and 2 bases had no gene match. Germline V gene sequence: CDR1 KGHSH, CDR2 LQKENI. In DNA, the CDR3 is TGTGCCAGCTCACGGGACAGGAGCTCCTACAATGAGCAGTTCTTC. It is translated as CASSRDRSSYNEQFF.

The chain uses TRBV5-1 and TRBJ1-3, with D unclear. The CDR3 has 18 amino acids. The V and J ends lost 8 bases and 4 bases respectively, with 28 bases between them. In germline, CDR1 is SGHRS, CDR2 YFSETQ. CDR3 nucleotide sequence: TGCGCCAGGGCACCCTTTATTAACGCGTGCGGATTGGGAAACACCATATATTTT. This translates into CARAPFINACGLGNTIYF.

V usage is TRBV5-4 and J usage is TRBJ1-1, with D tentatively TRBD1 (6 bases). Germline loops: CDR1 SGHNT, CDR2 YYREEE (reference sequence). The CDR3 loop spans 12 amino acids. V was clipped by 1 base and J by 10 bases, with 11 bases between them. The CDR3 nucleotides read TGTGCCAGCAGCTTGTTGGGGGCGGCAGCTTTCTTT. It is translated as CASSLLGAAAFF.

This clone was recorded a few times. The genes are TRBV5-6 and TRBJ1-5; D gene unclear. Germline V gives CDR1 SGHDT, CDR2 YYEEEE. V lost 1 base, J lost 8 bases, and 13 bases lay in between. There are 14 residues in the CDR3. The DNA of the CDR3 is TGTGCCAGCAGCTTGTATCGGGGAGTGGAGCCCCAGCATTTT. Its protein is CASSLYRGVEPQHF.

J is TRBJ1-2 and V is TRBV15; D gene uncertain. V lost 8 bases to trimming and J lost 5 bases, with 9 bases between them. CDR3 size: 11 residues. From germline, CDR1 is LNHNV and CDR2 YYDKDF (reference sequence). DNA for the CDR3: TGTGCCACCCCTTCGGGGTATGGCTACACCTTC. The encoded protein is CATPSGYGYTF.

This rearrangement joins TRBV6-1 to TRBJ1-2; the match to TRBD1 covers 8 bases. The CDR3 sequence is 14 residues long. The V segment lost 10 bases and the J segment 7 bases; nucleotides outside the gene matches: 14. Germline CDR1 MNHNS, CDR2 SASEGT. The CDR3 sequence: CATPQSGQGAGYTF. CDR3 sequence (DNA): TGTGCCACCCCCCAGTCAGGGCAGGGGGCTGGCTACACCTTC.

The V call is TRBV9, the J call TRBJ2-1; 8 positions agree with TRBD2. The length of the CDR3 is 15 residues. The junction had 7 bases not matched to a gene; V was cut back by 0 bases and J by 8 bases. Germline assignment: CDR1 SGDLS and CDR2 YYNGEE. CDR3 bases: TGTGCCAGCAGCGTAGTAGTTAGCGGGGCCTATGAGCAGTTCTTC. This codes for CASSVVVSGAYEQFF.

This clone was counted only a few times. The chain uses TRBV2 and TRBJ1-1; no firm D call. The germline V gene encodes CDR1 SNHLY and CDR2 FYNNEI. The CDR3 is 11 residues long. Deletions cut 7 bases from V and 7 bases from J, with 10 bases between. CDR3 loop: CASKLPREAFF. The DNA of the CDR3 is TGTGCCAGCAAGCTCCCCCGTGAAGCTTTCTTT.

This clone has a handful of counts. The chain uses TRBV5-1 and TRBJ1-2; the D is unclear. Trimming took off 4 bases at V and 4 bases at J, with 11 bases between the two ends. This CDR3 region has 13 residues. The germline V gene encodes CDR1 SGHRS and CDR2 YFSETQ. The CDR3 loop is CASSPGRAYGYTF. CDR3 in DNA: TGCGCCAGCAGCCCCGGGAGGGCCTATGGCTACACCTTC.

This clone was seen only once. The rearrangement uses TRBV11-2 and TRBJ2-5, with D unresolved. V lost 6 bases to trimming and J lost 1 base, with 6 bases between them. CDR3 length: 12 residues. Per germline, CDR1 SGHAT and CDR2 FQNNGV. The CDR3 loop reads CASRETQETQYF. The CDR3 DNA sequence: TGTGCCAGCAGGGAGACCCAAGAGACCCAGTACTTC.

This clone was counted a single time. This chain's CDR3 is CASSKPGGGNTEAFF. CDR3 nucleotides: TGTGCCAGCAGCAAGCCGGGAGGGGGAAACACTGAAGCTTTCTTT. J is TRBJ1-1 and V is TRBV21-1. TRBV21-1 is labeled a pseudogene. The CDR3 covers 15 residues.

The J gene is TRBJ2-1, the V gene TRBV29-1; TRBD1 agrees at 9 bases. Per germline, CDR1 SQVTM and CDR2 ANQGSEA. There are 12 residues in the CDR3. J lost 7 bases, V lost 7 bases, and 5 bases had no gene match. CDR3 amino acids: CSGTQGANEQFF. CDR3 nucleotide sequence: TGCAGCGGAACACAGGGGGCTAATGAGCAGTTCTTC.

This rearrangement joins TRBV29-1 to TRBJ1-1; D is possibly TRBD1 (5 bases). CDR1 is SQVTM and CDR2 is ANQGSEA in the germline V gene. Trimming left V 7 bases short and J 4 bases short, with 13 bases between. The CDR3 runs 12 residues. The CDR3 DNA reads as TGCAGCGCCCGGCCCGGGGGCACTGAAGCTTTCTTT. It encodes CSARPGGTEAFF.

This clone was seen just once. The chain combines TRBV21-1 with TRBJ1-5; the table assigns TRBD1, which was not confirmed against the DNA. TRBV21-1 is given as a pseudogene. The CDR3 is 15 amino acids. The CDR3 nucleotides read TGTGCCAGCTTACTCCTCCCCAGGGGGAAGCAGCCCCAGCATTTT. Protein product: CASLLLPRGKQPQHF.

This clone has more than one count but fewer than ten. The chain has TRBV11-3 and TRBJ1-6; TRBD1 agrees at 7 bases. The germline V gene encodes CDR1 SGHNT and CDR2 YENEEA. With 5 bases clipped from V and 7 bases from J, the junction kept 8 bases outside the gene matches. The CDR3 has 15 amino acids. CDR3 sequence reads: CASSPAQGGNSPLHF. CDR3 nucleotide sequence: TGTGCCAGCAGCCCCGCCCAGGGGGGAAATTCACCCCTCCACTTT.

The chain combines TRBV2 with TRBJ1-2; maybe TRBD1 (6 bases). The V gene lost 11 bases and the J gene lost 10 bases, with 17 bases spanning the gap. The CDR3 is made up of 11 amino acids. Germline-derived CDR1 and CDR2 are SNHLY and FYNNEI. The CDR3 sequence: CALRGGRNYTF. In nucleotides, the CDR3 is TGTGCCCTCAGGGGCGGGAGGAACTACACCTTC.

V is TRBV14 and J is TRBJ2-1, with 12 bases aligning to TRBD2. The CDR3 is 16 residues long. Germline V gene lookup returns CDR1 SGHDN and CDR2 FVKESK. V gave up 3 bases and J gave up 8 bases; unmatched junction bases: 8. The CDR3 coding sequence is TGTGCCAGCAGCCATCTAGCGGGGGGGCTCATCTATGAGCAGTTCTTC. Protein: CASSHLAGGLIYEQFF.

To note about this clone: This sample also contains other DNA sequences that code for the same CDR3. The chain links TRBV5-1 to TRBJ2-7, with a tentative D call TRBD2 (5 bases). Germline V CDR1 and CDR2: SGHRS, YFSETQ. The CDR3 length is 13 residues. With 5 bases removed from V and 0 bases from J, the gap between germline ends came to 9 bases. The CDR3 nucleotides are TGCGCCAGCAGAAAAGCGGACTCCTACGAGCAGTACTTC. Translating gives CASRKADSYEQYF.

The gene calls are TRBV28 and TRBJ2-5; possible D gene TRBD1, 6 bases. V was cut by 6 bases and J by 4 bases, with 12 bases left in between. CDR1 is MDHEN and CDR2 is SYDVKM in the germline V gene. This CDR3 contains 13 residues. CDR3: CASSETGSETQYF. CDR3 in DNA: TGTGCCAGCAGCGAGACAGGATCAGAGACCCAGTACTTC. The variable domain in full, completed from reference TRBV28 and TRBJ2-5, reads DVKVTQSSRYLVKRTGEKVFLECVQDMDHENMFWYRQDPGLGLRLIYFSYDVKMKEKGDIPEGYSVSREKKERFSLILESASTNQTSMYLCASSETGSETQYFGPGTRLLVL.

The chain links TRBV28 to TRBJ1-4, with TRBD1 as a possible D gene (5 bases). CDR1 is MDHEN and CDR2 is SYDVKM in the germline V gene. Deletions cut 6 bases from V and 5 bases from J, with 16 bases between. The CDR3 is made up of 15 amino acids. The CDR3 here is CASRFGEGRNEKLFF. The CDR3 DNA is TGTGCCAGCAGGTTTGGGGAGGGACGGAATGAAAAACTGTTTTTT.

V is TRBV6-1 and J is TRBJ1-6; D may be TRBD1 (6 bases). V was shortened by 4 bases and J by 8 bases, with 15 bases between the two germline ends. CDR1 MNHNS and CDR2 SASEGT come from the germline V gene. This CDR3 spans 15 amino acids. The DNA of the CDR3 is TGTGCCAGCAGTGCCCCTATGGACAGAGATTCACCCCTCCACTTT. As protein: CASSAPMDRDSPLHF.

To note about this clone: Other DNA sequences within the sample encode an identical CDR3. The CDR3 loop is CASSLEGGQPQHF. DNA for the CDR3: TGTGCCAGCAGCTTAGAGGGAGGTCAGCCCCAGCATTTT. The chain is built from TRBV7-9 and TRBJ1-5; D is undetermined. The CDR3 spans 13 residues. CDR1 SEHNR and CDR2 FQNEAQ come from the germline V gene (reference sequence). V shed 1 base and J shed 6 bases, with 7 bases lying between them.

The chain links TRBV2 to TRBJ1-5; D not certain. The CDR3 loop spans 15 amino acids. Germline loops: CDR1 SNHLY, CDR2 FYNNEI. Trimming left V 5 bases short and J 6 bases short, with 17 bases between. The CDR3 sequence is CASSSTALSGQPQHF. The CDR3 bases are TGTGCCAGCAGTAGTACCGCCCTAAGTGGTCAGCCCCAGCATTTT. The whole variable domain, remainder taken from reference TRBV2 and TRBJ1-5, is EPEVTQTPSHQVTQMGQEVILRCVPISNHLYFYWYRQILGQKVEFLVSFYNNEISEKSEIFDDQFSVERPDGSNFTLKIRSTKLEDSAMYFCASSSTALSGQPQHFGDGTRLSIL.